This T cell receptor (beta chain) was captured by sequencing in a study of blood T cell repertoires in COVID-19. V was clipped by 3 bases and J by 4 bases, with 17 bases between them. CDR3 length: 16 amino acids. Looked up from germline, CDR1 is SNHLY and CDR2 is FYNNEI. Measured with immunoSEQ multiplex PCR; TCRdb has only the in-frame clones, and not every one. The sample has 150,000 to 200,000 clones, 84% seen once; the top ten hold about 8%. The clonotype comes from a woman aged 45-65 years who had recovered from COVID-19. The chain is built from TRBV2 and TRBJ2-3, with a tentative D call TRBD1 (6 bases). Sample: PBMCs or T cells enriched from blood (not recorded which). CDR3 sequence reads: CASSDRWDGGPDTQYF. CDR3 bases: TGTGCCAGCAGTGATCGGTGGGATGGGGGCCCAGATACGCAGTATTTT.